The present T cell receptor beta chain was sequenced within a study of control samples from healthy donors and cancer patients. Germline-derived CDR1 and CDR2 are SEHNR and FQNEAQ (reference sequence). V was pared by 5 bases and J by 2 bases, with 6 bases of the junction left unmatched. The CDR3 consists of 16 residues. Only in-frame clones appear in the TCRdb table, and some are missing; sequencing was by immunoSEQ multiplex PCR. This sample has 70,000 or so clones; around 82% occur once, and the top ten carry roughly 28%. The gene calls are TRBV7-9 and TRBJ2-3; 11 bases are shared with TRBD2. Sequences were obtained from blood. This clonotype was sampled from a man aged 50-60 years in good health. CDR3 loop: CASSAYSGGVTDTQYF. The CDR3 nucleotides are TGTGCCAGCAGCGCCTATAGCGGGGGGGTCACAGATACGCAGTATTTT. The whole variable domain, filled in from reference TRBV7-9 and TRBJ2-3, reads DTGVSQNPRHKITKRGQNVTFRCDPISEHNRLYWYRQTLGQGPEFLTYFQNEAQLEKSRLLSDRFSAERPKGSFSTLEIQRTEQGDSAMYLCASSAYSGGVTDTQYFGPGTRLTVL.